The clone carrying this T cell receptor (beta chain) was seen at least ten times. Its antigen is currently unknown. This entry belongs to a study of T cells in Graves' hyperthyroidism and ophthalmopathy. Study outcomes and limitations: Model-based prediction identified ophthalmopathy a median roughly 6.1 months prior to its onset.

Authors of the study amplified TCR beta CDR3 regions from RNA transcripts. Initially, a first-round RT-PCR of the TCR CDR3 employed the HTBI primer set. Via MiXCR, TCRdb re-called the multiplex PCR reads, giving one row per CDR3 protein. The data hold roughly 500,000 distinct CDR3 sequences, with about 45% observed a single time. The V end lost 6 bases, the J end lost 0 bases, and 15 bases lay between the germline ends. Per germline, CDR1 LNHDA and CDR2 SQIVND (reference sequence). The CDR3 runs to 16 residues. The genes are TRBV19 and TRBJ1-5; the D gene is possibly TRBD1 (6 bases). The sample comprised peripheral blood or thyroid tissue (not recorded which). The sequence was collected from an adult woman with Graves' disease, either hyperthyroidism or ophthalmopathy (not recorded which). In DNA form, the CDR3 reads TGTGCCAGTAGGGCATCACAGGGTTATAGCAATCAGCCCCAGCATTTT. It yields the protein CASRASQGYSNQPQHF. Using reference TRBV19 and TRBJ1-5 for the parts outside the CDR3, the full variable domain is DGGITQSPKYLFRKEGQNVTLSCEQNLNHDAMYWYRQDPGQGLRLIYYSQIVNDFQKGDIAEGYSVSREKKESFPLTVTSAQKNPTAFYLCASRASQGYSNQPQHFGDGTRLSIL.